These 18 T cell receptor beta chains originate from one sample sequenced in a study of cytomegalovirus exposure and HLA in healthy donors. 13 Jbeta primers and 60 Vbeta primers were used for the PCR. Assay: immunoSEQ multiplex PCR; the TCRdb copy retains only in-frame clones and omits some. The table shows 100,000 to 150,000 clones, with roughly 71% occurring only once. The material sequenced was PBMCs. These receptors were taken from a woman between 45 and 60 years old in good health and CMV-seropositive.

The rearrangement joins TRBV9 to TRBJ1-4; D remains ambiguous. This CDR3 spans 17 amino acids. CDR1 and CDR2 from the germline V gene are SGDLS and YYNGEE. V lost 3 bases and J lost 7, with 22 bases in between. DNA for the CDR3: TGTGCCAGCAGCGAACGAACGGGTCGCCTCAAGTCTGAAAAACTGTTTTTT. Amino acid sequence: CASSERTGRLKSEKLFF.

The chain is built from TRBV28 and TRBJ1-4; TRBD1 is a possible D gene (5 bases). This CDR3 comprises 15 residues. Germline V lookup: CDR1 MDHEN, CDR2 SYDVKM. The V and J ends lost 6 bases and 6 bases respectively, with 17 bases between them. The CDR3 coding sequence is TGTGCCAGCAGCATACCCCAAGGGGTACATGAAAAACTGTTTTTT. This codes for CASSIPQGVHEKLFF.

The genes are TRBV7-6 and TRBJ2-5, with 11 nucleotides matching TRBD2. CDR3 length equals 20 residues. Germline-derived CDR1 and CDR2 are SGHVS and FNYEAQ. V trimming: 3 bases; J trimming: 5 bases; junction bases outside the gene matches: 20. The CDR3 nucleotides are TGTGCCAGCAGCTTTTTGAGGCCCGGACTAGCGGGCGGGGACGGCGAGACCCAGTACTTC. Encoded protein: CASSFLRPGLAGGDGETQYF.

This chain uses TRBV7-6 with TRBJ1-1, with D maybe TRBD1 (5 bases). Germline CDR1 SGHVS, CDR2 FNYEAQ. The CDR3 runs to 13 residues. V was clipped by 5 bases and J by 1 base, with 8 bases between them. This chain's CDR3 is CASSGGGNTEAFF. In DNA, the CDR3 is TGTGCCAGCAGCGGGGGGGGGAACACTGAAGCTTTCTTT.

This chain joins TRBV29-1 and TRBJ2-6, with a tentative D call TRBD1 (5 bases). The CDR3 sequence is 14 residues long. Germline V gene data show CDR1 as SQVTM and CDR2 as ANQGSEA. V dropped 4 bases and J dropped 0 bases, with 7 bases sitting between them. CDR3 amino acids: CSVGQSSGANVLTF. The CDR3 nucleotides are TGCAGCGTTGGACAGAGCTCTGGGGCCAACGTCCTGACTTTC. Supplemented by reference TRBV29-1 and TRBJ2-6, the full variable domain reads SAVISQKPSRDICQRGTSLTIQCQVDSQVTMMFWYRQQPGQSLTLIATANQGSEATYESGFVIDKFPISRPNLTFSTLTVSNMSPEDSSIYLCSVGQSSGANVLTFGAGSRLTVL.

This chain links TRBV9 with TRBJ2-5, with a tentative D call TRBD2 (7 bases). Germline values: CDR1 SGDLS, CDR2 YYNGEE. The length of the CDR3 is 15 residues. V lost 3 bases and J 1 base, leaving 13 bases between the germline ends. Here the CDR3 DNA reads TGTGCCAGCAGCGCGATAGGGGGGGTCCAAGAGACCCAGTACTTC. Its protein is CASSAIGGVQETQYF.

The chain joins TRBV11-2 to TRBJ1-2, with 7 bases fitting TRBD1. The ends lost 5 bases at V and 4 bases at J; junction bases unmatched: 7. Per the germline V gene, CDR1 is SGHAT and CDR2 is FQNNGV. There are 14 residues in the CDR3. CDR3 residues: CASSEGQTSYGYTF. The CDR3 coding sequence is TGTGCCAGCAGCGAGGGACAGACATCCTATGGCTACACCTTC.

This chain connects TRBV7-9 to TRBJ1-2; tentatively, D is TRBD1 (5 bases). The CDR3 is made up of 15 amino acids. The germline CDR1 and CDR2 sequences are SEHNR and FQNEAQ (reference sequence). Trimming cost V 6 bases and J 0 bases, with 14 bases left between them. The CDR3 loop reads CASSPQWGANYGYTF. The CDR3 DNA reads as TGTGCCAGCAGTCCTCAGTGGGGGGCTAACTATGGCTACACCTTC. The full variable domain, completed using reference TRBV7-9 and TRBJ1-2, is DTGVSQNPRHKITKRGQNVTFRCDPISEHNRLYWYRQTLGQGPEFLTYFQNEAQLEKSRLLSDRFSAERPKGSFSTLEIQRTEQGDSAMYLCASSPQWGANYGYTFGSGTRLTVV.

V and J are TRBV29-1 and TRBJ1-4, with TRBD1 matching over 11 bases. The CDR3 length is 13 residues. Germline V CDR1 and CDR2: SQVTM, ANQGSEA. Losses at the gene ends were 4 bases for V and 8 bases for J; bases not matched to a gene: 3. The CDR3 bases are TGCAGCGTTGGGGACAGGGGGAGAGAAAAACTGTTTTTT. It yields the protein CSVGDRGREKLFF.

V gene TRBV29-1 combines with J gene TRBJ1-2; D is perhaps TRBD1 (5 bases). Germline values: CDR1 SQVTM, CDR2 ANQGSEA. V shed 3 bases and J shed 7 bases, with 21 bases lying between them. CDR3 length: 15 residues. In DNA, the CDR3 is TGCAGCGTTGATACAGGTCCCGAGGTTTTGGGTGGCTACACCTTC. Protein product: CSVDTGPEVLGGYTF.

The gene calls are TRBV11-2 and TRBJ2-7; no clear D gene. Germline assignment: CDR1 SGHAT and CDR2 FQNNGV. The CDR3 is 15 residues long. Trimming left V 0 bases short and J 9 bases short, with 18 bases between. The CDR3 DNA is TGTGCCAGCAGCTTAGAGTTGGGTGGTAGTTGGGCGCAGTACTTC. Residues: CASSLELGGSWAQYF.

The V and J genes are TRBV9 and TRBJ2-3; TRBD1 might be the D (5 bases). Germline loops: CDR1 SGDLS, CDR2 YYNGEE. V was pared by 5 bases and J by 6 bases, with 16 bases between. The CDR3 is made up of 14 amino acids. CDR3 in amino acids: CASSRQGYPDTQYF. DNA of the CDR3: TGTGCCAGCAGTCGCCAGGGATATCCCGATACGCAGTATTTT.

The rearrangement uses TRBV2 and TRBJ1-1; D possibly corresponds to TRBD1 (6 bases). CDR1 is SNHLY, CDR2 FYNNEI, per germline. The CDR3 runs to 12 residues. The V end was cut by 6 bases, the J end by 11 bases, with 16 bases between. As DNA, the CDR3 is TGTGCCAGCAGCTTCAACAGGGATCAGGCTTTCTTT. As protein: CASSFNRDQAFF.

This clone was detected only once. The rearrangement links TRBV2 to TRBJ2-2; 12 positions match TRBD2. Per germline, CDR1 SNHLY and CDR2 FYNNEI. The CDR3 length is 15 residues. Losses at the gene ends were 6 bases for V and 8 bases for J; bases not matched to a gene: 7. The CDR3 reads CASRLAGGPSGELFF. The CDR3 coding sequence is TGTGCCAGCAGGCTAGCGGGGGGGCCCTCAGGGGAGCTGTTTTTT.

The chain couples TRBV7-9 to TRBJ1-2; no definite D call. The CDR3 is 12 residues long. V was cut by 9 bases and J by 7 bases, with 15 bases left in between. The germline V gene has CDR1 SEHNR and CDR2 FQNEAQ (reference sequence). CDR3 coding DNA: TGTGCCAGTGTACCCGGGAACGCTGGCTACACCTTC. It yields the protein CASVPGNAGYTF. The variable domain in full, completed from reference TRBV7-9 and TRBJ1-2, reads DTGVSQNPRHKITKRGQNVTFRCDPISEHNRLYWYRQTLGQGPEFLTYFQNEAQLEKSRLLSDRFSAERPKGSFSTLEIQRTEQGDSAMYLCASVPGNAGYTFGSGTRLTVV.

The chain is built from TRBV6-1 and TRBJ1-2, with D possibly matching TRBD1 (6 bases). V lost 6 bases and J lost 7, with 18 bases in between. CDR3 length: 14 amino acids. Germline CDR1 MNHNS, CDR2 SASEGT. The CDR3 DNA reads TGTGCCAGCAGAGATAACAGGGCCTTTGTTGGCTACACCTTC. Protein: CASRDNRAFVGYTF.

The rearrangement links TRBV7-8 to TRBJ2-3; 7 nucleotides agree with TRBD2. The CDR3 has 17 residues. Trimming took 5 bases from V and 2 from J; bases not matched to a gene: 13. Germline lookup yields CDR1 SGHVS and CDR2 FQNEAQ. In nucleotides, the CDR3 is TGTGCCAGCAGCCGTCATTCCCGGACTAGATTCACAGATACGCAGTATTTT. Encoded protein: CASSRHSRTRFTDTQYF.

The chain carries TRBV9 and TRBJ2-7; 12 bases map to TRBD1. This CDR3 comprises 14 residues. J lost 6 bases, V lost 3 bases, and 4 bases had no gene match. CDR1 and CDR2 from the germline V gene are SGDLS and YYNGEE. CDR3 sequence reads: CASSAGQGASEQYF. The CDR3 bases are TGTGCCAGCAGCGCGGGACAGGGGGCCTCCGAGCAGTACTTC.